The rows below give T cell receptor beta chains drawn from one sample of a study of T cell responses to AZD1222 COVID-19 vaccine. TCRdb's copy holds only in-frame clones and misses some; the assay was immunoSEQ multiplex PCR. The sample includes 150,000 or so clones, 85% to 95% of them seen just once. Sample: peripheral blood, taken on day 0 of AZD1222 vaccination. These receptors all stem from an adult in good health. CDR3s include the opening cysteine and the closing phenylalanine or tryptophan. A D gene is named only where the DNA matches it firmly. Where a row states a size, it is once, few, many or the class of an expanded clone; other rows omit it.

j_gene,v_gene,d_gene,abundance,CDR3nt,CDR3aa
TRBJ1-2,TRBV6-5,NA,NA,TGTGCCAGCAGTTCCCCAGGGGCTAGGGGTGGCTACACCTTC,CASSSPGARGGYTF
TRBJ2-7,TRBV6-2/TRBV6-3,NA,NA,TGTGCCAGCAGTTACGCGGGGAGGTACTCCGAGCAGTACTTC,CASSYAGRYSEQYF
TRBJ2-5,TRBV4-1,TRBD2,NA,TGCGCCAGCAGCTTCCGTAGCGGGGGGATAACGTACCAAGAGACCCAGTACTTC,CASSFRSGGITYQETQYF
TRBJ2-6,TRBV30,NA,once,TGTGCCTGGCTGAATGGAGGTCCTCCTGGGGCCAACGTCCTGACTTTC,CAWLNGGPPGANVLTF
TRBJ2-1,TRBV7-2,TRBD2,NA,TGTGCCAGCAGCTTGGGACTAGCGGGGGGAAATGAGCAGTTCTTC,CASSLGLAGGNEQFF
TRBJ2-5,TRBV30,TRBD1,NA,TGTGCGGGCCGCGTGACAGGGGTGAGGCAGACCCAGTACTTC,CAGRVTGVRQTQYF
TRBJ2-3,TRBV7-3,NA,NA,TGTGCCAGCAGCTTTACCCCGATAGGTCAGCTCACAGATACGCAGTATTTT,CASSFTPIGQLTDTQYF
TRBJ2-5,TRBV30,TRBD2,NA,TGTGCCTGGATAACGCCCGGACTAGCGGCGTCAGAGACCCAGTACTTC,CAWITPGLAASETQYF
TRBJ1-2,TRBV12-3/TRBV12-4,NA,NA,TGTGCCAGCAGTTTGAGGGGATTAGGCTACACCTTC,CASSLRGLGYTF
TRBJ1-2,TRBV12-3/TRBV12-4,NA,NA,TGTGCCAGCACCTCGCGGGTGCTCTATGGCTACACCTTC,CASTSRVLYGYTF
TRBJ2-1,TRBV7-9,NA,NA,TGTGCCAGCACCAGAGACAATGAGCAGTTCTTC,CASTRDNEQFF
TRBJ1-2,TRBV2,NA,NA,TGTGCCAGCATGCCGGATATTTACTATGGCTACACCTTC,CASMPDIYYGYTF
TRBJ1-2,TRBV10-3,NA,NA,TGTGCTATCAGTGAGTCGATTTCCGGGGGGGGCAGTTCCTCCGGCTATGGCTACACCTTC,CAISESISGGGSSSGYGYTF
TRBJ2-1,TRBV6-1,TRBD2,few,TGTGCCAGCAGTGAAGAAGCGGGGGGGTCCCACAATGAGCAGTTCTTC,CASSEEAGGSHNEQFF
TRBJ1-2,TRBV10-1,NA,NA,TGCGCCAGCAGTGGCGGCGCAGACTATGGCTACACCTTC,CASSGGADYGYTF
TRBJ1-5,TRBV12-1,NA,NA,TGTGCCAGCAGCGTCAGGGCTTCCCAGCCCCAGCATTTT,CASSVRASQPQHF
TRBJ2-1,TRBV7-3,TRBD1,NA,TGTGCCAGCAGCTTAACCCTCGGACAGGGTTCATACAATGAGCAGTTCTTC,CASSLTLGQGSYNEQFF
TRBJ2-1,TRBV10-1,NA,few,TGCGCCAGCAGTGAGGGCCGGGGGAGCTCCTACAATGAGCAGTTCTTC,CASSEGRGSSYNEQFF
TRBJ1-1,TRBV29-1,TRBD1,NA,TGCAGCGTCTCGATCCGGACAGGGCGCACTGAAGCTTTCTTT,CSVSIRTGRTEAFF
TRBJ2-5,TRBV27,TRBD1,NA,TGTGCCAGCAGTCCGCCGACAGGGCGCCCGGGTTTTACCCAGTACTTC,CASSPPTGRPGFTQYF
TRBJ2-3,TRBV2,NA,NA,TGTGCCACCTCCAAATCCCGAACAGATACGCAGTATTTT,CATSKSRTDTQYF
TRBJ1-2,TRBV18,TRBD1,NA,TGTGCCAGCGCCGGGACAGGGAACGGCTACACCTTC,CASAGTGNGYTF
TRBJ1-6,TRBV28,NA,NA,TGTGCCACCGAACCTGCGGACATTCGCTCCTATAATTCACCCCTCCACTTT,CATEPADIRSYNSPLHF
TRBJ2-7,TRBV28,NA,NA,TGTGCCAGCAGTATTCTAGGGGTCCTTAGCTACGAGCAGTACTTC,CASSILGVLSYEQYF
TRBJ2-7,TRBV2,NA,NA,TGTGCCAGCAGTGAAGGGGGGCGCTTCTACGAGCAGTACTTC,CASSEGGRFYEQYF
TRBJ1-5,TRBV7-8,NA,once,TGTGCCAGCAGCTTAGGTGCAGGTTATAGCAATCAGCCCCAGCATTTT,CASSLGAGYSNQPQHF
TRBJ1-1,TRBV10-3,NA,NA,TGTGCCATCAGTGAGTCGGGATCGGGGGCAAGCACTGAAGCTTTCTTT,CAISESGSGASTEAFF
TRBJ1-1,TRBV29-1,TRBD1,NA,TGCAGCGTTGCGAGACAGGGGGCTGAAGCTTTCTTT,CSVARQGAEAFF
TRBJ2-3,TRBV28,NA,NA,TGTGCCAGCAGTTTTTACGGCACAGATACGCAGTATTTT,CASSFYGTDTQYF
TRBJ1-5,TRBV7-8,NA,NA,TGTGCCAGCAGCTTAGATGATCAGCCCCAGCATTTT,CASSLDDQPQHF
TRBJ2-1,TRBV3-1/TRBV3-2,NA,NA,TGTGCCAGCAGCCCTTTGGTTTTGGGGCCCTACAATGAGCAGTTCTTC,CASSPLVLGPYNEQFF
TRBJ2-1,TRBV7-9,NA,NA,TGTGCCAGCAGCGTAGAGTTGCTAGCCACCTACAATGAGCAGTTCTTC,CASSVELLATYNEQFF
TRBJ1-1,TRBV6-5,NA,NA,TGTGCCAGCAGTTACTCGAGTATGGGGGGAAACACTGAAGCTTTCTTT,CASSYSSMGGNTEAFF
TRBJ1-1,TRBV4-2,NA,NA,TGTGCCAGCAGCCAAGATACGGAGGGGATATACACTGAAGCTTTCTTT,CASSQDTEGIYTEAFF
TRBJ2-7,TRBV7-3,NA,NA,TGTGCCAGCAGCTCCATGGGGACTCTACAGGGGTCCGAGCAGTACTTC,CASSSMGTLQGSEQYF
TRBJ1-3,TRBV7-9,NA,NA,TGTGCCGGTGGGGGGTATTGCGGAAACACCATATATTTT,CAGGGYCGNTIYF
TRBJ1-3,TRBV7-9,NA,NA,TGTGCCAGCCGAGGGGGCTCTGGAAACACCATATATTTT,CASRGGSGNTIYF
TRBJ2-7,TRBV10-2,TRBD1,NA,TGCGCCAGCAGCCGAACAGGGGCGTCCTACGAGCAGTACTTC,CASSRTGASYEQYF
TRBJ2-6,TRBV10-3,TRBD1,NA,TGTGCCACCGGGGCTGGACAGGATAACTCTGGGGCCAACGTCCTGACTTTC,CATGAGQDNSGANVLTF